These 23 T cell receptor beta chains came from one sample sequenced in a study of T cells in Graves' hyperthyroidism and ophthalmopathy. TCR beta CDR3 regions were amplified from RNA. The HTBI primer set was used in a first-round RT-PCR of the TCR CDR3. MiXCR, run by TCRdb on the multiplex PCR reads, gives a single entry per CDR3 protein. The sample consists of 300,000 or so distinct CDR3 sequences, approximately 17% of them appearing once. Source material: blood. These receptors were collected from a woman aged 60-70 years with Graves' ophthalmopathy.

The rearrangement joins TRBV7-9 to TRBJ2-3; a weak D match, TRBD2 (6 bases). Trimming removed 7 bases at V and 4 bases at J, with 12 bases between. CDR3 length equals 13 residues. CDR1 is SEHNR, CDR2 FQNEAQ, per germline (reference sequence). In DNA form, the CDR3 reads TGTGCCAGCAAGGGCGGGGCAGCAGATACGCAGTATTTT. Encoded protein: CASKGGAADTQYF.

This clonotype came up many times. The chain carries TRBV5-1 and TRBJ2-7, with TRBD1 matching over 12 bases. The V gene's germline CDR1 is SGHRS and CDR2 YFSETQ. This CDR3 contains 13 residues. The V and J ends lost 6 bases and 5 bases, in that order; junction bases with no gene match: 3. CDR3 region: CASMGQGANEQYF. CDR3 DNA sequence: TGCGCCAGCATGGGACAGGGGGCGAACGAGCAGTACTTC.

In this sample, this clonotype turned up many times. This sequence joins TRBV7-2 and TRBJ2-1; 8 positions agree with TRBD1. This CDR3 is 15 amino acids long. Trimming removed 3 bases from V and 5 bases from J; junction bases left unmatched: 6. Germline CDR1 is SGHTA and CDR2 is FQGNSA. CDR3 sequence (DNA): TGTGCCAGCAGCTTGCAGGGGGCGGACAACAATGAGCAGTTCTTC. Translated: CASSLQGADNNEQFF.

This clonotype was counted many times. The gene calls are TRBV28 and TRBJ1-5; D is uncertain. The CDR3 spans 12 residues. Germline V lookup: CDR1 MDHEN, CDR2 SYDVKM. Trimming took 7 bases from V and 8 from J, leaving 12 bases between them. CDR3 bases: TGTGCCAGCAAAACGGCCTTGGAGCCCCAGCATTTT. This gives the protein CASKTALEPQHF.

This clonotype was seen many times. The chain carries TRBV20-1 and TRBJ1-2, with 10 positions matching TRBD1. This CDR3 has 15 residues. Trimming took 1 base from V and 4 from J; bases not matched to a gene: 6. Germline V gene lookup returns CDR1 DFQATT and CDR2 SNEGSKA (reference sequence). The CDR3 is CSARAADRGFYGYTF. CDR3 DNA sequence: TGCAGTGCTAGAGCTGCGGACAGGGGGTTCTATGGCTACACCTTC.

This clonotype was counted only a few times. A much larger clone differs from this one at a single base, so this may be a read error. The CDR3 sequence is CATAQIQAPHPNTEAFF. The CDR3 DNA sequence: TGTGCCACCGCACAGATTCAGGCCCCGCACCCGAACACTGAAGCTTTCTTT. The chain couples TRBV18 to TRBJ1-1, with D hard to call. V lost 10 bases to trimming and J lost 1 base, with 25 bases between them. Germline CDR1 is KGHSH and CDR2 is LQKENI. The CDR3 has 17 amino acids.

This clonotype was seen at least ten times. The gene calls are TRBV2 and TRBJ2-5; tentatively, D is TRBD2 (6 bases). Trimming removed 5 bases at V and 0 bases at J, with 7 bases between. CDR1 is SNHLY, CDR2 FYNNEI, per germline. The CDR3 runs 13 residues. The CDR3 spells CASSRDYQETQYF. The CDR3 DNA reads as TGTGCCAGCAGTAGGGACTACCAAGAGACCCAGTACTTC.

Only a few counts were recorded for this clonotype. CDR3 loop: CSAGASVSYEQYF. The CDR3 nucleotides read TGCAGTGCTGGTGCTAGCGTCTCCTACGAGCAGTACTTC. This sequence joins TRBV20-1 and TRBJ2-7, with D maybe TRBD2 (6 bases). The V gene lost 5 bases and the J gene lost 0 bases, with 11 bases spanning the gap. Germline V lookup: CDR1 DFQATT, CDR2 SNEGSKA (reference sequence). The CDR3 loop spans 13 amino acids.

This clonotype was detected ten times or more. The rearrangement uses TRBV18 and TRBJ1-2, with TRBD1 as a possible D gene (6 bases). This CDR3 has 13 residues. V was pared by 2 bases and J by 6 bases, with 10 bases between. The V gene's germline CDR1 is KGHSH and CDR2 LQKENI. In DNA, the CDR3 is TGTGCCAGCTCACCAGGACAGTTGGATGGCTACACCTTC. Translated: CASSPGQLDGYTF.

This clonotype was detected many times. CDR3 DNA: TGTGCCAGCAGCAGCGGACTAGCGGGGGGGTGGGAGACCCAGTACTTC. Translation gives CASSSGLAGGWETQYF. The J gene is TRBJ2-5, the V gene TRBV7-2, with 15 positions matching TRBD2. Unmatched junction bases numbered 6, after V lost 5 bases and J lost 5 bases. CDR1 and CDR2 (germline): SGHTA, FQGNSA. The CDR3 loop spans 16 amino acids.

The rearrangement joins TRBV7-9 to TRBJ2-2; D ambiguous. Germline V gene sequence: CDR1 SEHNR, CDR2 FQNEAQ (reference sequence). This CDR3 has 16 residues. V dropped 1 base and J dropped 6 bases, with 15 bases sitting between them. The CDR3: CASSLDLPRAAGELFF. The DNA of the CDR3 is TGTGCCAGCAGCTTAGACCTACCCCGCGCAGCCGGGGAGCTGTTTTTT.

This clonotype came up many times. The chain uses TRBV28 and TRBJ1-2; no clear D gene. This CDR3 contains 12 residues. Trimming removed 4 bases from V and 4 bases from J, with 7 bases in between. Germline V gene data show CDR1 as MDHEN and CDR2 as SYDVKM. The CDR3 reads CASSSGSYGYTF. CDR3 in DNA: TGTGCCAGCAGTTCAGGATCCTATGGCTACACCTTC.

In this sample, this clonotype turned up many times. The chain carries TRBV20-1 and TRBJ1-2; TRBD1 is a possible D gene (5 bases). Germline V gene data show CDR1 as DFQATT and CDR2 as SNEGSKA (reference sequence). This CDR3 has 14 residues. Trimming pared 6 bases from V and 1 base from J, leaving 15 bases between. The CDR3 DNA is TGCAGTGCCATCAAGTTCAGGGATAACTATGGCTACACCTTC. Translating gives CSAIKFRDNYGYTF.

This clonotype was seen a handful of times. The CDR3 sequence: CASRTGLYTEAFF. The CDR3 DNA reads TGTGCCAGCAGAACAGGACTCTACACTGAAGCTTTCTTT. The J gene is TRBJ1-1, the V gene TRBV6-1, with D possibly being TRBD1 (5 bases). V lost 6 bases and J 3 bases, leaving 11 bases between the germline ends. This CDR3 is 13 amino acids long. CDR1 and CDR2 (germline): MNHNS, SASEGT.

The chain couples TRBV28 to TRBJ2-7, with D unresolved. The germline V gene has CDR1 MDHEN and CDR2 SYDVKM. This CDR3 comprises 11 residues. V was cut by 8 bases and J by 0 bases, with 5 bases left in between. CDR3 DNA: TGTGCCAGCCATAGCTCCTACGAGCAGTACTTC. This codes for CASHSSYEQYF.

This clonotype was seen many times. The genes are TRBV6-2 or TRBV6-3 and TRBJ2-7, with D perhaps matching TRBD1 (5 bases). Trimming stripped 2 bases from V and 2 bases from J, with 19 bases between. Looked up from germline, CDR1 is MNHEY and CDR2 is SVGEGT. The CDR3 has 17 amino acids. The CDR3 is CASSYPTQGSQTYEQYF. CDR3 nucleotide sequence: TGTGCCAGCAGTTACCCCACCCAGGGCTCGCAGACCTACGAGCAGTACTTC.

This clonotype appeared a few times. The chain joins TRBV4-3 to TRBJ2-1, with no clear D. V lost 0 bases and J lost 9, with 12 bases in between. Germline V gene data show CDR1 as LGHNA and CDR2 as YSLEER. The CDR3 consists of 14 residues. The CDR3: CASSQDFPTGEQFF. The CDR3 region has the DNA TGCGCCAGCAGCCAAGATTTCCCAACGGGTGAGCAGTTCTTC.

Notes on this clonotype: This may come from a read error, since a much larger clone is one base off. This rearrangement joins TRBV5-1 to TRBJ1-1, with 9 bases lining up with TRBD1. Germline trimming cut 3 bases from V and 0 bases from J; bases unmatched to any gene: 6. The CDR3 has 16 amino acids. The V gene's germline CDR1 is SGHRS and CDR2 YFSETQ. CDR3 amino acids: CASSSGQGIVNTEAFF. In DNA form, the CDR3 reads TGCGCCAGCAGCTCGGGACAGGGCATCGTGAACACTGAAGCTTTCTTT.

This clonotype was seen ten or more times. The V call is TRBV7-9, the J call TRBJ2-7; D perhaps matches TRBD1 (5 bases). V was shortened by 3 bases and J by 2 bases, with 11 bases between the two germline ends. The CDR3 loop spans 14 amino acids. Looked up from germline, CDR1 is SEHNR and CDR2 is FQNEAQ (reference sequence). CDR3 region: CASSLSRTTYEQYF. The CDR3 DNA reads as TGTGCCAGCAGCTTGTCTCGGACAACCTACGAGCAGTACTTC.

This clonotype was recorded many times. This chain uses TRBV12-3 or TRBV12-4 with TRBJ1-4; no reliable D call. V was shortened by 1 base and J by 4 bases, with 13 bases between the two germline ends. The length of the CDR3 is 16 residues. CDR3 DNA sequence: TGTGCCAGCAGTTTAGTGGCTTTGCCGGGTAATGAAAAACTGTTTTTT. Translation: CASSLVALPGNEKLFF.

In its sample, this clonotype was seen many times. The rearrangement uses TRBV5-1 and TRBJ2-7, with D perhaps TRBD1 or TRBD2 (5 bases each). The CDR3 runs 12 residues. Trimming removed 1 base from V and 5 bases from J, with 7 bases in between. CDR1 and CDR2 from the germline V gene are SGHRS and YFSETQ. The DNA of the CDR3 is TGCGCCAGCAGCTTGATGGGGGACGAGCAGTACTTC. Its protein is CASSLMGDEQYF.

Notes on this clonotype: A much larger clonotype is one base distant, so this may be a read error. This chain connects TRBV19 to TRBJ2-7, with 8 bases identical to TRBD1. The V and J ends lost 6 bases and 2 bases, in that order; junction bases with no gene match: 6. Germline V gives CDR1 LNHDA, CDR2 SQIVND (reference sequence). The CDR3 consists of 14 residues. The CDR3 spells CASSRGTGAYEQYF. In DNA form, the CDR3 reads TGTGCCAGTAGCCGAGGGACAGGAGCCTACGAGCAGTACTTC.

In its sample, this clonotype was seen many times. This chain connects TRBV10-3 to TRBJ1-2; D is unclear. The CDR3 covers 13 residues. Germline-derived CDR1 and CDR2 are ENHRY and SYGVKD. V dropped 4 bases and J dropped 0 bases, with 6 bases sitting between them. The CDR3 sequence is CAISAGPNYGYTF. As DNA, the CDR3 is TGTGCCATCAGTGCCGGGCCTAACTATGGCTACACCTTC.